This paragraph reports one T cell receptor (beta chain). What it recognizes is unknown. This entry comes from a study of T cells expressing NK-cell markers. Study details: The study drew TCR beta repertoires from sorted CD3+CD56+NKG2C+, CD3+CD56+NKG2C- and CD3+CD56-NKG2C+ T cells. Points from the study as a whole: For a handful of donors, the dominant NKG2C+ clonotypes made up about 1.0-7.5% of their CD8+ T cells. The leading position in the CD3+CD56-NKG2C+ fraction of a few donors also went to these clonotypes.

The CDR3 consists of 13 residues. Germline CDR1 is SGHTA and CDR2 is FQGTGA. No DNA is given; TCRdb re-called the 5' RACE reads and lists each CDR3 protein once. The table lists 150,000 or so distinct CDR3 sequences. Sequenced material: blood T cells: a sorted CD56 or NKG2C T cell subset, CD4+ or CD8+ T cells, or bulk PBMC T cells (not recorded which). The receptor was derived from a woman between 18 and 75 years old in good health. V and J are TRBV7-3 and TRBJ1-5; the D gene TCRdb calls, TRBD1, cannot be checked with no DNA. CDR3: CASSRGISQPQHF.